These 20 T cell receptor beta chains were all obtained from the same sample, sequenced in a study of T cell repertoires in cytomegalovirus infection. In TCRdb, the reads were re-called with MiXCR into one record per CDR3 protein. Among about 530,000 distinct CDR3 sequences listed, more than 25% were seen once. Material for sequencing was PBMCs. Receptors originate from a human donor in good health (CMV status not recorded). Some clones in this sample may be carry-over from other donors' samples.

This clonotype was counted ten times or more. CDR3 coding DNA: TGTGCCAGCAGCTTACCTAGTGTCGGGGAGCTGTTTTTT. Residues: CASSLPSVGELFF. The V gene is TRBV7-2, the J gene TRBJ2-2; D remains unclear. The CDR3 has 13 residues. Trimming removed 2 bases at V and 7 bases at J, with 8 bases between. Germline V lookup: CDR1 SGHTA, CDR2 FQGNSA.

This clonotype was detected only a few times. The chain combines TRBV30 with TRBJ2-5, with D maybe TRBD2 (6 bases). The V end lost 5 bases, the J end lost 4 bases, and 8 bases lay between the germline ends. Germline CDR1 GTSNPN, CDR2 SVGIG (reference sequence). The CDR3 totals 11 residues. CDR3 sequence: CAWGGAETQYF. The CDR3, as DNA: TGTGCCTGGGGAGGGGCAGAGACCCAGTACTTC.

The rearrangement links TRBV19 to TRBJ2-2, with 7 bases that match TRBD1. V lost 4 bases and J lost 6; bases outside the gene matches: 2. Germline CDR1 LNHDA, CDR2 SQIVND (reference sequence). The CDR3 totals 13 residues. The CDR3 protein is CASSTQGAGELFF. The CDR3 DNA sequence: TGTGCCAGTAGTACGCAGGGGGCCGGGGAGCTGTTTTTT. Full variable domain (missing parts from reference TRBV19 and TRBJ2-2): DGGITQSPKYLFRKEGQNVTLSCEQNLNHDAMYWYRQDPGQGLRLIYYSQIVNDFQKGDIAEGYSVSREKKESFPLTVTSAQKNPTAFYLCASSTQGAGELFFGEGSRLTVL.

This clonotype was counted many times. The rearrangement uses TRBV7-2 and TRBJ2-2; D unresolved. The V end was cut by 5 bases, the J end by 3 bases, with 13 bases between. The CDR3 covers 15 residues. Germline values: CDR1 SGHTA, CDR2 FQGNSA. The CDR3 sequence: CASSPVLVHTGELFF. The CDR3 bases are TGTGCCAGCAGCCCTGTGCTAGTTCACACCGGGGAGCTGTTTTTT.

This clonotype was recorded a few times. The chain couples TRBV15 to TRBJ2-1, with 11 bases aligning to TRBD2. CDR1 LNHNV and CDR2 YYDKDF come from the germline V gene (reference sequence). The CDR3 consists of 21 residues. After removal of 0 bases from V and 3 bases from J, the junction contained 16 bases not matched to a gene. In DNA form, the CDR3 reads TGTGCCACCAGCAGAGATCTTCTAGCGGGAGGCCTCACGAACTTCTACAATGAGCAGTTCTTC. Its translation: CATSRDLLAGGLTNFYNEQFF.

This chain uses TRBV19 with TRBJ1-5, with a possible D match to TRBD1 (6 bases). The CDR3 is 16 residues long. V was pared by 7 bases and J by 3 bases, with 19 bases between. Per germline, CDR1 LNHDA and CDR2 SQIVND (reference sequence). Written as DNA, the CDR3 is TGTGCCAGTAAGTATGGCGTCAGGGGATACAATCAGCCCCAGCATTTT. It specifies CASKYGVRGYNQPQHF.

This clonotype was picked up many times. The rearrangement links TRBV12-3 or TRBV12-4 to TRBJ2-5; D possibly corresponds to TRBD1 (5 bases). The CDR3 is 15 residues long. The germline V and J ends were trimmed by 1 base and 0 bases, with 9 bases remaining between them. As DNA, the CDR3 is TGTGCCAGCAGTTTAGAGGCAGGGTACCAAGAGACCCAGTACTTC. Protein product: CASSLEAGYQETQYF.

This clonotype was seen at least ten times. The chain uses TRBV11-2 and TRBJ2-7, with no clear D. Looked up from germline, CDR1 is SGHAT and CDR2 is FQNNGV. V dropped 1 base and J dropped 3 bases, with 7 bases sitting between them. The CDR3 length is 13 residues. The CDR3 is CASSLVSGYEQYV. CDR3 in DNA: TGTGCCAGCAGCTTAGTATCCGGCTACGAGCAGTACGTC.

The table lists this clonotype with a few counts. The V and J genes are TRBV5-5 and TRBJ2-3; 8 nucleotides agree with TRBD2. Germline CDR1 and CDR2: SGHKS and YYEKEE (reference sequence). V was pared by 4 bases and J by 8 bases, with 21 bases of the junction left unmatched. The CDR3 runs 18 residues. CDR3 sequence: CASSGGKGTLAGQGTQYF. The DNA for the CDR3 is TGTGCCAGCAGCGGCGGAAAGGGTACCCTAGCGGGTCAGGGTACGCAGTATTTT.

The chain employs TRBV2 and TRBJ1-5; D may be TRBD1 (6 bases). The CDR3 is 14 amino acids. Germline CDR1 reads SNHLY; CDR2 reads FYNNEI. Trimming pared 9 bases from V and 4 bases from J, leaving 16 bases between. The CDR3 bases are TGTGCCAGAGGGGGGGCATCGGGGAATCAGCCCCAGCATTTT. Encoded protein: CARGGASGNQPQHF.

The rearrangement links TRBV24-1 to TRBJ2-5, with 10 bases lining up with TRBD2. There are 16 residues in the CDR3. From germline, CDR1 is KGHDR and CDR2 SFDVKD. Losses at the gene ends were 0 bases for V and 2 bases for J; bases not matched to a gene: 2. CDR3 region: CATSDLRAGGQETQYF. The DNA for the CDR3 is TGTGCCACCAGTGATTTGCGAGCGGGAGGGCAAGAGACCCAGTACTTC.

V is TRBV30 and J is TRBJ2-5; 12 positions agree with TRBD1. After removal of 4 bases from V and 4 bases from J, the junction contained 7 bases not matched to a gene. The germline CDR1 and CDR2 sequences are GTSNPN and SVGIG (reference sequence). The CDR3 has 15 amino acids. CDR3 coding DNA: TGTGCCTGGAACCTGGGACAGGGGGCGAGAGAGACCCAGTACTTC. Its translation is CAWNLGQGARETQYF.

V gene TRBV11-2 combines with J gene TRBJ2-7, with D uncertain. In germline, CDR1 is SGHAT, CDR2 FQNNGV. Trimming shortened V by 3 bases and J by 7 bases, and 10 bases separated the two germline ends. This CDR3 comprises 12 residues. Here the CDR3 reads CASSFIRIEQYF. The DNA for the CDR3 is TGTGCCAGCAGCTTTATCAGGATAGAGCAGTACTTC.

CDR3 loop: CAISAGGQDTQYF. The CDR3 nucleotides read TGTGCCATCAGTGCGGGAGGTCAGGATACGCAGTATTTT. The chain is built from TRBV10-3 and TRBJ2-3; TRBD2 aligns across 7 bases. The CDR3 is made up of 13 amino acids. CDR1 is ENHRY, CDR2 SYGVKD, per germline. With 4 bases clipped from V and 6 bases from J, the junction kept 4 bases outside the gene matches.

The chain uses TRBV14 and TRBJ1-1; possible D gene TRBD1, 5 bases. In germline, CDR1 is SGHDN, CDR2 FVKESK. The CDR3 consists of 15 residues. Trimming pared 4 bases from V and 3 bases from J, leaving 15 bases between. The CDR3 region has the DNA TGTGCCAGCAGCCGGATCGGGACCGAAGACACTGAAGCTTTCTTT. This encodes CASSRIGTEDTEAFF.

CDR3 bases: TGTGCCAGCAGTGCTACCGGGACAGGAGGCGAAAAACTGTTTTTT. Protein: CASSATGTGGEKLFF. This chain connects TRBV12-3 or TRBV12-4 to TRBJ1-4, with TRBD1 identical over 8 bases. J lost 8 bases, V lost 5 bases, and 10 bases had no gene match. The CDR3 runs to 15 residues.

This clonotype was observed a few times. This chain joins TRBV15 and TRBJ1-1; no reliable D call. Trimming removed 4 bases from V and 1 base from J, with 10 bases in between. The CDR3 runs to 14 residues. CDR1 is LNHNV, CDR2 YYDKDF, per germline (reference sequence). The DNA for the CDR3 is TGTGCCACCAGCATGGGTGATCCGAACACTGAAGCTTTCTTT. Its translation is CATSMGDPNTEAFF.

CDR3 nucleotide sequence: TGTGCCAGCAGTTACTCGCAAGGGGTAGGTCAGCCCCAGCATTTT. This codes for CASSYSQGVGQPQHF. The chain combines TRBV6-2 or TRBV6-3 with TRBJ1-5; possible D gene TRBD1, 5 bases. V shed 0 bases and J shed 6 bases, with 12 bases lying between them. The germline CDR1 and CDR2 sequences are MNHEY and SVGEGT. This CDR3 comprises 15 residues.

This clonotype was found a few times. J is TRBJ2-7 and V is TRBV7-8, with D tentatively TRBD1 or TRBD2 (5 bases each). Germline CDR1 and CDR2: SGHVS and FQNEAQ. V lost 6 bases and J lost 4, with 19 bases in between. The CDR3 contains 15 residues. The CDR3, as DNA: TGTGCCAGCAGGCCTACCCGGGACCCGTTATACGAGCAGTACGTC. This gives the protein CASRPTRDPLYEQYV.

This clonotype was observed a few times. The genes are TRBV10-3 and TRBJ2-7; D gene ambiguous. CDR3 length: 11 amino acids. V dropped 5 bases and J dropped 3 bases, with 5 bases sitting between them. In germline, CDR1 is ENHRY, CDR2 SYGVKD. This chain's CDR3 is CAISRDYEQYF. Here the CDR3 DNA reads TGTGCCATCAGTCGAGACTACGAGCAGTACTTC.